These T cell receptor beta chains were read from a single sample in a study of shared clonotypes between healthy human individuals. Generated by immunoSEQ multiplex PCR, the TCRdb table keeps only in-frame clones and is missing some. This table has some 450,000 clones, about 74% appearing once. The sample was PBMCs. The source is a woman between 40 and 50 years old in good health. Some clones in this sample may be carry-over from other donors' samples. Each CDR3 is given with its conserved first and last residue. Each record gives: D gene, V gene, J gene, clone size, CDR3 DNA, CDR3 protein. The D gene is left open where the match is weak. Clone size is shown for a subset of rows, as once, few, many or a class of expanded clone.

D gene: TRBD2
V gene: TRBV7-8
J gene: TRBJ2-2
clone size: once
CDR3 DNA: TGTGCCAGCAGCACAAGTCCGGGACTAGCGGGATCGGGGGAGCTGTTTTTT
CDR3 protein: CASSTSPGLAGSGELFF

D gene: TRBD1
V gene: TRBV7-9
J gene: TRBJ1-3
clone size: many
CDR3 DNA: TGTGCCAGCAGCTTAGATGGCAGGGGGCCTGGAAACACCATATATTTT
CDR3 protein: CASSLDGRGPGNTIYF

D gene: .
V gene: TRBV5-1
J gene: TRBJ1-1
clone size: .
CDR3 DNA: TGCGCCAGCAGTTCCGCCCTAATGAGGGGCAACACTGAAGCTTTCTTT
CDR3 protein: CASSSALMRGNTEAFF

D gene: .
V gene: TRBV5-1
J gene: TRBJ2-2
clone size: once
CDR3 DNA: TGCGCCAGCAGCTTGAGGGGAAACACCGGGGAGCTGTTTTTT
CDR3 protein: CASSLRGNTGELFF

D gene: TRBD2
V gene: TRBV6-4
J gene: TRBJ2-1
clone size: .
CDR3 DNA: TGTGCCAGCAGTGACTCCTGGGCTAGCGGGAGTTCCGTAGTGGAGCAGTTCTTC
CDR3 protein: CASSDSWASGSSVVEQFF

D gene: .
V gene: TRBV29-1
J gene: TRBJ1-5
clone size: .
CDR3 DNA: TGCAGCGTTGCGGCAGGGTGGAATCAGCCCCAGCATTTT
CDR3 protein: CSVAAGWNQPQHF

D gene: TRBD2
V gene: TRBV10-3
J gene: TRBJ2-2
clone size: .
CDR3 DNA: TGTGCCATCAGTGAGTTAATCCCAGGCAGCGGGAGCACCGGGGAGCTGTTTTTT
CDR3 protein: CAISELIPGSGSTGELFF

D gene: .
V gene: TRBV13
J gene: TRBJ2-7
clone size: .
CDR3 DNA: TGTGCCAGCAGCTTGGCGGTTCGTAGAGAGCAGTACTTC
CDR3 protein: CASSLAVRREQYF

D gene: TRBD2
V gene: TRBV14
J gene: TRBJ2-7
clone size: .
CDR3 DNA: TGTGCCAGCAGCCCGGGACTAGCGGGAGGCGGGTACTTC
CDR3 protein: CASSPGLAGGGYF

D gene: .
V gene: TRBV5-4
J gene: TRBJ2-2
clone size: .
CDR3 DNA: TGTGCCAGCAGCTTGGGCAGGGAAAGGGCGAACACCGGGGAGCTGTTTTTT
CDR3 protein: CASSLGRERANTGELFF

D gene: .
V gene: TRBV18
J gene: TRBJ1-5
clone size: .
CDR3 DNA: TGTGCCAGCTCACCACAGGGCAGTCTAAGGAAATCCGGTCGCAATCAGCCCCAGCATTTT
CDR3 protein: CASSPQGSLRKSGRNQPQHF

D gene: TRBD2
V gene: TRBV7-3
J gene: TRBJ2-3
clone size: once
CDR3 DNA: TGTGCCAGCAGCTACACTAGCGCCAGCACAGATACGCAGTATTTT
CDR3 protein: CASSYTSASTDTQYF

D gene: .
V gene: TRBV11-2
J gene: TRBJ1-3
clone size: .
CDR3 DNA: TGTGCCAGCAGCGGGGGCCACTCTGGAAACACCATATATTTT
CDR3 protein: CASSGGHSGNTIYF

D gene: TRBD2
V gene: TRBV15
J gene: TRBJ2-1
clone size: .
CDR3 DNA: TGTGCCACCAGCAGTAGCGGGAGAGGGTACAATGAGCAGTTCTTC
CDR3 protein: CATSSSGRGYNEQFF

D gene: .
V gene: TRBV6-5
J gene: TRBJ1-2
clone size: .
CDR3 DNA: TGTGCCAGCAGTTACTCGAGCAGGGAATCTGGCTACACCTTC
CDR3 protein: CASSYSSRESGYTF

D gene: TRBD1
V gene: TRBV5-4
J gene: TRBJ2-1
clone size: .
CDR3 DNA: TGTGCCAGCTGGACAGGGGCCCATGAGCAGTTCTTC
CDR3 protein: CASWTGAHEQFF

D gene: .
V gene: TRBV5-1
J gene: TRBJ2-3
clone size: .
CDR3 DNA: TGCGCCAGCAGCTTGCCCTCCACAGATACGCAGTATTTT
CDR3 protein: CASSLPSTDTQYF